A selection of T cell receptor beta chains follows, all from one sample in a study of T cell changes during pregnancy in multiple sclerosis. Profiled with immunoSEQ multiplex PCR; TCRdb holds only in-frame clones, not every one. The table lists over 40,000 clones, about 90% of them singletons. The input for sequencing was peripheral blood, taken in the second trimester of pregnancy. These TCRs come from a female donor in good health, enrolled as a control in a pregnancy study. Each CDR3 is given with its conserved first and last residue. Each record gives: V gene, CDR3 length, D gene, clone size, J gene, CDR3 DNA, CDR3 protein. A D gene is named only where the DNA matches it firmly. The size field is filled for only some rows; it gives once, few, many or a size class.

V: TRBV9
length: 14
D: NA
size: NA
J: TRBJ1-1
DNA: TGTGCCAGCAGCGTAGGTGGGGGGGACACTGAAGCTTTCTTT
CDR3: CASSVGGGDTEAFF

V: TRBV27
length: 23
D: NA
size: NA
J: TRBJ2-6
DNA: TGTGCCAGCAGTTACAAGCCCCCATTCACGGGACACCCGTGGAACTCTGGGGCCAACGTCCTGACTTTC
CDR3: CASSYKPPFTGHPWNSGANVLTF

V: TRBV30
length: 12
D: NA
size: NA
J: TRBJ2-7
DNA: TGTGCCTGGAGTGTCTCCCGCTACGAGCAGTACTTC
CDR3: CAWSVSRYEQYF

V: TRBV7-8
length: 14
D: NA
size: NA
J: TRBJ1-3
DNA: TGTGCCAGCAGCTTAGCGCAGCGTGGAAACACCATATATTTT
CDR3: CASSLAQRGNTIYF

V: TRBV6-1
length: 11
D: TRBD1
size: NA
J: TRBJ1-1
DNA: TGTGCCAGCAGTGAGACAGGGGGAGCTTTCTTT
CDR3: CASSETGGAFF

V: TRBV6-4
length: 13
D: NA
size: NA
J: TRBJ2-3
DNA: TGTGCCAGCAGCGGTAAATCAGGGGATACGCAGTATTTT
CDR3: CASSGKSGDTQYF

V: TRBV25-1
length: 15
D: NA
size: NA
J: TRBJ2-2
DNA: TGTGCCAGCAGCGGGACTCTGGCTAGCACCGGGGAGCTGTTTTTT
CDR3: CASSGTLASTGELFF

V: TRBV7-9
length: 15
D: NA
size: NA
J: TRBJ1-1
DNA: TGTGCCAGCAGCTTCGGGCGAGGGGGAAGCACTGAAGCTTTCTTT
CDR3: CASSFGRGGSTEAFF

V: TRBV9
length: 13
D: NA
size: NA
J: TRBJ2-5
DNA: TGTGCCAGCGCCGCCACAGGGAAAGCGACCCAGTACTTC
CDR3: CASAATGKATQYF

V: TRBV19
length: 14
D: NA
size: NA
J: TRBJ2-3
DNA: TGTGCCAGTAGTATAGCCCCTAGCACAGATACGCAGTATTTT
CDR3: CASSIAPSTDTQYF

V: TRBV9
length: 17
D: NA
size: NA
J: TRBJ1-3
DNA: TGTGCCAGCAGCGTAGATCCTAGCGGGGGTATGCGAAACACCATATATTTT
CDR3: CASSVDPSGGMRNTIYF

V: TRBV6-5
length: 15
D: NA
size: NA
J: TRBJ2-2
DNA: TGTGCCAGCAGTTCTCGGGGAGGCAACACCGGGGAGCTGTTTTTT
CDR3: CASSSRGGNTGELFF

V: TRBV9
length: 17
D: NA
size: NA
J: TRBJ2-2
DNA: TGTGCCAGCAGCGTAGCGACGGGGAACCTGAACACCGGGGAGCTGTTTTTT
CDR3: CASSVATGNLNTGELFF

V: TRBV5-4
length: 15
D: TRBD1
size: NA
J: TRBJ1-4
DNA: TGTGCCAGCACCTCGGCAGGGGGATCTAATGAAAAACTGTTTTTT
CDR3: CASTSAGGSNEKLFF

V: TRBV29-1
length: 15
D: NA
size: NA
J: TRBJ1-2
DNA: TGCAGCGTTGAAGATCGGGAAGGGGGTGGTCGTGGCTACACCTTC
CDR3: CSVEDREGGGRGYTF

V: TRBV4-3
length: 15
D: NA
size: NA
J: TRBJ2-7
DNA: TGCGCCAGCAGCCAAGGCTACCTCACGTCGTACGAGCAGTACTTC
CDR3: CASSQGYLTSYEQYF

V: TRBV30
length: 10
D: NA
size: once
J: TRBJ1-1
DNA: TGTGCCTGGCTTACCCCCGGGGCTTTCTTT
CDR3: CAWLTPGAFF

V: TRBV6-1
length: 14
D: TRBD2
size: NA
J: TRBJ2-5
DNA: TGTGCCAGTGGGGTGGTAGCGGGGAGAGAGACCCAGTACTTC
CDR3: CASGVVAGRETQYF

V: TRBV11-3
length: 15
D: TRBD2
size: NA
J: TRBJ2-5
DNA: TGTGCCAGCAGCCTTGGACTAGCGGGGGGGGAGACCCAGTACTTC
CDR3: CASSLGLAGGETQYF

V: TRBV6-5
length: 14
D: NA
size: NA
J: TRBJ2-6
DNA: TGTGCCAGCGGAAAGGGGGCTGGGGCCAACGTCCTGACTTTC
CDR3: CASGKGAGANVLTF

V: TRBV7-2
length: 14
D: TRBD2
size: once
J: TRBJ2-1
DNA: TGTGCCAGCAGCTTACTAGCGGGAGGGGATGAGCAGTTCTTC
CDR3: CASSLLAGGDEQFF

V: TRBV25-1
length: 14
D: NA
size: NA
J: TRBJ1-6
DNA: TGTGCCAGCAGGGACAGTCGGAATGGCTCACCCCTCCACTTT
CDR3: CASRDSRNGSPLHF

V: TRBV14
length: 18
D: TRBD2
size: NA
J: TRBJ2-5
DNA: TGTGCCAGCAGCCAAGATCGGGCTAGCGGGGGGTATCCAGAGACCCAGTACTTC
CDR3: CASSQDRASGGYPETQYF

V: TRBV7-2
length: 14
D: NA
size: NA
J: TRBJ1-1
DNA: TGTGCCAGCAGCTTGGGGGGGTGGGGGACTGAAGCTTTCTTT
CDR3: CASSLGGWGTEAFF

V: TRBV7-9
length: 17
D: NA
size: NA
J: TRBJ1-4
DNA: TGTGCCAGCAGCCCACGTCGGGAACCGGGACAAGGAGAAAAACTGTTTTTT
CDR3: CASSPRREPGQGEKLFF

V: TRBV11-3
length: 18
D: TRBD2
size: NA
J: TRBJ2-3
DNA: TGTGCCAGCAGCTCCAACAGACTAGCGGGGGGGAGCACAGATACGCAGTATTTT
CDR3: CASSSNRLAGGSTDTQYF

V: TRBV19
length: 12
D: NA
size: NA
J: TRBJ2-7
DNA: TGTGCCAGTAGTAAGGGGGCCTACGAGCAGTACTTC
CDR3: CASSKGAYEQYF

V: TRBV27
length: 13
D: NA
size: NA
J: TRBJ1-1
DNA: TGTGCCAGCAGTATAAATCTCAGGTCCGTGGCTTTCTTT
CDR3: CASSINLRSVAFF

V: TRBV19
length: 15
D: NA
size: NA
J: TRBJ1-4
DNA: TGTGCCAGTAGTATAGGAGGTCTCCCACCTGAAAAACTGTTTTTT
CDR3: CASSIGGLPPEKLFF

V: TRBV5-6
length: 18
D: NA
size: NA
J: TRBJ1-5
DNA: TGTGCCAGCAGCCGGTCATGGGCAGGGGCTTATAGCAATCAGCCCCAGCATTTT
CDR3: CASSRSWAGAYSNQPQHF

V: TRBV13
length: 13
D: NA
size: NA
J: TRBJ1-3
DNA: TGTGCCAGCAGCTCCGGGGAGGGTCACACCATATATTTT
CDR3: CASSSGEGHTIYF

V: TRBV5-1
length: 16
D: NA
size: few
J: TRBJ2-7
DNA: TGCGCCAGCAGCTTTGCCCTCTTGACTGGAGACTCCGAGCAGTACTTC
CDR3: CASSFALLTGDSEQYF

V: TRBV5-1
length: 17
D: NA
size: NA
J: TRBJ2-2
DNA: TGCGCCAGCAGCTTGTCCTCGGGACACACGAACACCGGGGAGCTGTTTTTT
CDR3: CASSLSSGHTNTGELFF

V: TRBV4-1
length: 19
D: TRBD1
size: few
J: TRBJ2-6
DNA: TGCGCCAGCAGCCAAGATGAGCCCGGGACAGGGGCTGGGGCCAACGTCCTGACTTTC
CDR3: CASSQDEPGTGAGANVLTF

V: TRBV21-1
length: 13
D: NA
size: NA
J: TRBJ1-1
DNA: TGTGCCAGCAGGAACGAGGGGAACACTGAAGCTTTCTTT
CDR3: CASRNEGNTEAFF

V: TRBV27
length: 15
D: NA
size: NA
J: TRBJ2-5
DNA: TGTGCCAGCAGTTTAGGTGAGGGCCCCGGGGAGACCCAGTACTTC
CDR3: CASSLGEGPGETQYF

V: TRBV11-2
length: 14
D: NA
size: NA
J: TRBJ2-1
DNA: TGTGCCAGCAGCTTACTGGCCCGGGAAAATGAGCAGTTCTTC
CDR3: CASSLLARENEQFF

V: TRBV6-5
length: 16
D: TRBD1
size: once
J: TRBJ1-2
DNA: TGTGCCAGCAGTTACCCGGACAGGGGGCGTATCTATGGCTACACCTTC
CDR3: CASSYPDRGRIYGYTF

V: TRBV30
length: 13
D: TRBD1
size: NA
J: TRBJ1-3
DNA: TGTGCCGCAGACAGGGAATCTGGAAACACCATATATTTT
CDR3: CAADRESGNTIYF

V: TRBV5-4
length: 15
D: TRBD1
size: NA
J: TRBJ1-2
DNA: TGTGCCAGCAGCTTGGCCGAGGACAGGTACTATGGCTACACCTTC
CDR3: CASSLAEDRYYGYTF

V: TRBV7-9
length: 12
D: NA
size: few
J: TRBJ2-2
DNA: TGTGCCATCGAGGATTCCACCGGGGAGCTGTTTTTT
CDR3: CAIEDSTGELFF

V: TRBV6-5
length: 14
D: NA
size: NA
J: TRBJ2-7
DNA: TGTGCCAGCACCGCGGGGGCCCTCTCCTACGAGCAGTACTTC
CDR3: CASTAGALSYEQYF

V: TRBV6-6
length: 16
D: TRBD2
size: NA
J: TRBJ2-3
DNA: TGTGCCAGCAGCGCTCATAGCGGGAGTATAACAGATACGCAGTATTTT
CDR3: CASSAHSGSITDTQYF

V: TRBV5-6
length: 12
D: NA
size: NA
J: TRBJ1-2
DNA: TGTGCCAGCACCTCAGGTTCGGATGGCTACACCTTC
CDR3: CASTSGSDGYTF

V: TRBV7-9
length: 14
D: NA
size: NA
J: TRBJ1-1
DNA: TGTGCCAGCAGCTTAGCGGGGAGAAACGCTGAAGCTTTCTTT
CDR3: CASSLAGRNAEAFF

V: TRBV29-1
length: 15
D: NA
size: NA
J: TRBJ2-7
DNA: TGCAGCGTTGAAGATCCCCGGGGAAGCTCCTACGAGCAGTACTTC
CDR3: CSVEDPRGSSYEQYF

V: TRBV25-1
length: 11
D: NA
size: NA
J: TRBJ2-7
DNA: TGTGCCAGCAGCTATCACGGCGAGCAGTACTTC
CDR3: CASSYHGEQYF

V: TRBV11-2
length: 13
D: NA
size: NA
J: TRBJ2-1
DNA: TGTGCCAGCAGCTTAACTAGATACAATGAGCAGTTCTTC
CDR3: CASSLTRYNEQFF

V: TRBV5-1
length: 15
D: NA
size: NA
J: TRBJ1-3
DNA: TGCGCCAGCAGCTTGGAACAGCCAGGTGGAAACACCATATATTTT
CDR3: CASSLEQPGGNTIYF

V: TRBV30
length: 13
D: NA
size: NA
J: TRBJ1-5
DNA: TGTGCCTGGAGTACGGGGGTCGGCCAGCCCCAGCATTTT
CDR3: CAWSTGVGQPQHF